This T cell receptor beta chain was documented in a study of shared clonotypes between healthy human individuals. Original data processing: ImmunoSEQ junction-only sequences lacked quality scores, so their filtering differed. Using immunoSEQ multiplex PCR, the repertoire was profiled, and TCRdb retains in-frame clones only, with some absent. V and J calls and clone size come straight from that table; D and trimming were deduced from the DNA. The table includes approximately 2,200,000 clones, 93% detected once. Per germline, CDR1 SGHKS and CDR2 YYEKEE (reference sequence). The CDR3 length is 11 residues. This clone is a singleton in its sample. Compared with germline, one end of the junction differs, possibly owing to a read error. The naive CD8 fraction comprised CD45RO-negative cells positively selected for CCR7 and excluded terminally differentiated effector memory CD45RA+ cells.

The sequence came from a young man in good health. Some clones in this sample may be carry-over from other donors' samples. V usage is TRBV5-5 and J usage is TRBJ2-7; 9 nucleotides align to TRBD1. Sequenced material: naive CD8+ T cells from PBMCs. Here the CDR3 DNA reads TGTGCCAGCAGCTTGGGGGACAGGGCCTCATTC. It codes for CASSLGDRASF.